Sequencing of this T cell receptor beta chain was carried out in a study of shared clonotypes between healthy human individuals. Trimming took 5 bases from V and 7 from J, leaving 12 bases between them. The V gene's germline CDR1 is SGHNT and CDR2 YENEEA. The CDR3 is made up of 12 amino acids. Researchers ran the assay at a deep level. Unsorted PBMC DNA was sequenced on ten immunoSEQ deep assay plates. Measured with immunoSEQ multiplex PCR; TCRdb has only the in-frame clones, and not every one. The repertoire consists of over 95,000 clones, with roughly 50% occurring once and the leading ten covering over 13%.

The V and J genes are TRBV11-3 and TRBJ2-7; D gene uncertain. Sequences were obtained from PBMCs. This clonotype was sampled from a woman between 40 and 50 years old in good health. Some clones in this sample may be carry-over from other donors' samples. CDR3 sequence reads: CASSREAREQYF. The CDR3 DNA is TGTGCCAGCAGCCGAGAAGCTCGTGAGCAGTACTTC. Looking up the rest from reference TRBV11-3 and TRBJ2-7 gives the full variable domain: EAGVVQSPRYKIIEKKQPVAFWCNPISGHNTLYWYLQNLGQGPELLIRYENEEAVDDSQLPKDRFSAERLKGVDSTLKIQPAELGDSAVYLCASSREAREQYFGPGTRLTVT.